These T cell receptor beta chains were read from a single sample in a study of blood T cell repertoires in COVID-19. TCRdb's copy holds only in-frame clones and misses some; the assay was immunoSEQ multiplex PCR. The profile shows fewer than 350,000 clones, roughly 87% of them singletons. Sequenced material: peripheral blood. These receptors were taken from a man between 18 and 29 years old with active or convalescent COVID-19. The CDR3 runs from the conserved cysteine through the conserved F or W. The D gene is left open where the match is weak. The listing skips clone size in some rows; elsewhere it reads once, few, many or a size class.

clone size: NA
D gene: TRBD1
V gene: TRBV18
J gene: TRBJ1-2
CDR3 protein: CASSPPGQGNYGYTF
CDR3 DNA: TGTGCCAGCTCACCCCCGGGACAGGGAAACTATGGCTACACCTTC

clone size: once
D gene: NA
V gene: TRBV5-1
J gene: TRBJ2-1
CDR3 protein: CASSLGQLLYNEQFF
CDR3 DNA: TGCGCCAGCAGCTTAGGACAACTACTATACAATGAGCAGTTCTTC

clone size: NA
D gene: TRBD1
V gene: TRBV29-1
J gene: TRBJ1-2
CDR3 protein: CSVEEGGPGTGKHTF
CDR3 DNA: TGCAGCGTTGAAGAGGGGGGTCCCGGGACAGGGAAGCACACCTTC

clone size: once
D gene: NA
V gene: TRBV5-1
J gene: TRBJ1-2
CDR3 protein: CASSSSPADYGYTF
CDR3 DNA: TGCGCCAGCAGCTCCTCCCCGGCGGACTATGGCTACACCTTC

clone size: NA
D gene: TRBD1
V gene: TRBV6-6
J gene: TRBJ2-7
CDR3 protein: CASSYSTGAGEQYF
CDR3 DNA: TGTGCCAGCAGTTACTCGACAGGGGCGGGGGAGCAGTACTTC

clone size: NA
D gene: TRBD2
V gene: TRBV19
J gene: TRBJ2-7
CDR3 protein: CASSMGEGPYEQYF
CDR3 DNA: TGTGCCAGTAGTATGGGGGAGGGGCCCTACGAGCAGTACTTC

clone size: NA
D gene: TRBD1
V gene: TRBV27
J gene: TRBJ1-2
CDR3 protein: CASSQTGLDYGYTF
CDR3 DNA: TGTGCCAGCAGTCAGACAGGGCTGGACTATGGCTACACCTTC

clone size: NA
D gene: NA
V gene: TRBV7-8
J gene: TRBJ2-7
CDR3 protein: CASSLAGGEQYF
CDR3 DNA: TGTGCCAGCAGCCTCGCCGGAGGCGAGCAGTACTTC

clone size: NA
D gene: TRBD1
V gene: TRBV9
J gene: TRBJ1-5
CDR3 protein: CASSAGQGGQPQHF
CDR3 DNA: TGTGCCAGCAGCGCGGGACAGGGCGGTCAGCCCCAGCATTTT

clone size: NA
D gene: NA
V gene: TRBV11-2
J gene: TRBJ1-2
CDR3 protein: CASSLDPTVFDTF
CDR3 DNA: TGTGCCAGCAGCTTAGACCCGACTGTTTTCGACACCTTC

clone size: NA
D gene: NA
V gene: TRBV3-1/TRBV3-2
J gene: TRBJ2-3
CDR3 protein: CASSQEKGFTDTQYF
CDR3 DNA: TGTGCCAGCAGCCAAGAAAAGGGGTTCACAGATACGCAGTATTTT

clone size: NA
D gene: TRBD1
V gene: TRBV6-5
J gene: TRBJ2-7
CDR3 protein: CASTVLVGQGAEQYF
CDR3 DNA: TGTGCCAGCACGGTGCTAGTGGGACAGGGGGCCGAGCAGTACTTC

clone size: NA
D gene: NA
V gene: TRBV6-5
J gene: TRBJ2-7
CDR3 protein: CASSYTDSRAYEQYF
CDR3 DNA: TGTGCCAGCAGTTACACCGACAGCAGGGCCTACGAGCAGTACTTC

clone size: once
D gene: TRBD1
V gene: TRBV28
J gene: TRBJ2-6
CDR3 protein: CASRPVPGQAYSGANVLTF
CDR3 DNA: TGTGCCAGCAGACCGGTTCCGGGACAGGCATACTCTGGGGCCAACGTCCTGACTTTC

clone size: NA
D gene: NA
V gene: TRBV7-2
J gene: TRBJ2-5
CDR3 protein: CASGTLQETQYF
CDR3 DNA: TGTGCCAGCGGGACACTTCAAGAGACCCAGTACTTC

clone size: NA
D gene: NA
V gene: TRBV6-6
J gene: TRBJ1-3
CDR3 protein: CASNLDSSGNTIYF
CDR3 DNA: TGTGCCAGCAACCTAGACAGCTCTGGAAACACCATATATTTT

clone size: NA
D gene: TRBD2
V gene: TRBV6-2/TRBV6-3
J gene: TRBJ2-3
CDR3 protein: CASSTRTSGITDTQYF
CDR3 DNA: TGTGCCAGCAGTACAAGGACTAGCGGAATAACAGATACGCAGTATTTT

clone size: NA
D gene: NA
V gene: TRBV4-1
J gene: TRBJ2-7
CDR3 protein: CASSQDPSSYEQYF
CDR3 DNA: TGCGCCAGCAGCCAAGACCCTAGCTCCTACGAGCAGTACTTC

clone size: NA
D gene: TRBD2
V gene: TRBV13
J gene: TRBJ2-7
CDR3 protein: CAPSFGRGGAYEQYF
CDR3 DNA: TGTGCCCCCAGCTTCGGCCGGGGGGGGGCCTACGAGCAGTACTTC

clone size: NA
D gene: NA
V gene: TRBV14
J gene: TRBJ2-7
CDR3 protein: CASSQTGPEQYF
CDR3 DNA: TGTGCCAGCAGCCAAACAGGGCCCGAGCAGTACTTC

clone size: NA
D gene: NA
V gene: TRBV4-1
J gene: TRBJ1-6
CDR3 protein: CASSLQRYSPLHF
CDR3 DNA: TGCGCCAGCAGCCTACAGCGGTATTCACCCCTCCACTTT

clone size: NA
D gene: NA
V gene: TRBV12-3/TRBV12-4
J gene: TRBJ2-5
CDR3 protein: CASSFWLRETQYF
CDR3 DNA: TGTGCCAGCAGTTTTTGGCTTCGAGAGACCCAGTACTTC

clone size: few
D gene: TRBD1
V gene: TRBV10-1
J gene: TRBJ1-1
CDR3 protein: CASSDSGQGTTEAFF
CDR3 DNA: TGCGCCAGCAGTGACTCGGGACAGGGGACGACTGAAGCTTTCTTT